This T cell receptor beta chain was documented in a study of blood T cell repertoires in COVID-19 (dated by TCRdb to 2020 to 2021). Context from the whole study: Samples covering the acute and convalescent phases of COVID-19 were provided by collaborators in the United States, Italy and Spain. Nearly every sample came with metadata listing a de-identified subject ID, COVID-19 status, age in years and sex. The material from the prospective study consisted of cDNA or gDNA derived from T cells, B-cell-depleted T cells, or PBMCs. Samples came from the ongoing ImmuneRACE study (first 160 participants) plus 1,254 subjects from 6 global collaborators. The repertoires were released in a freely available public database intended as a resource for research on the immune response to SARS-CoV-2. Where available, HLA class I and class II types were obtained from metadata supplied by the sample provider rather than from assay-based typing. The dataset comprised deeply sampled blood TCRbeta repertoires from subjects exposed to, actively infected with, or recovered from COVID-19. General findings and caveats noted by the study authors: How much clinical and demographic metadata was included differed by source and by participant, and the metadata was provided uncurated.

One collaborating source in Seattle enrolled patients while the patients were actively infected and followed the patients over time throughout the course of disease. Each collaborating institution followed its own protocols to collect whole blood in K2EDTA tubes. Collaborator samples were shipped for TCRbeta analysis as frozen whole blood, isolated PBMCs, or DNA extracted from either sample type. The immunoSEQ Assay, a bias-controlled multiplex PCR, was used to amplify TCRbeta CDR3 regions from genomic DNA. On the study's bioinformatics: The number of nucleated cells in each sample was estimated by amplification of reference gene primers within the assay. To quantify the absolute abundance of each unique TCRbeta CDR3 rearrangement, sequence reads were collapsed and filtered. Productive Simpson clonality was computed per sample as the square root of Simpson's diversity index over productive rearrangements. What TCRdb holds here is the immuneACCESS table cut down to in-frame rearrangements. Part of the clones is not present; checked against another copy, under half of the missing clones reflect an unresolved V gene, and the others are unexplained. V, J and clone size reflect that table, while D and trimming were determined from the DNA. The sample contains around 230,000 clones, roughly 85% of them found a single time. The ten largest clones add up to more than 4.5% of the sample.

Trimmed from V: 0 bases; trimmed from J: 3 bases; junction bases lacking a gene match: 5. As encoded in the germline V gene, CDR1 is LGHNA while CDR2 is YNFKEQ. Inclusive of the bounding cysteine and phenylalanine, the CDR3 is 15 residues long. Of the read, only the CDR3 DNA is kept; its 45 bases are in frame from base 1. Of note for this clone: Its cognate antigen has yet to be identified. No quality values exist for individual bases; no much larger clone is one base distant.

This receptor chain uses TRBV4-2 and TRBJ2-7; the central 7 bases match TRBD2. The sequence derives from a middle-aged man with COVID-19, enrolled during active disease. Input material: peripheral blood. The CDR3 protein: CASSQDPSGDYEQYF. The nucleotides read TGTGCCAGCAGCCAAGATCCGAGCGGGGACTACGAGCAGTACTTC.